A selection of T cell receptor beta chains follows, all from one sample in a study of PD-1 blockade in mismatch repair-deficient tumors. Produced via immunoSEQ multiplex PCR; TCRdb's table is partial and in-frame only. Of 39,000 or so clones in the sample, approximately 88% were seen once. This specimen was PBMCs, taken approximately 41 weeks after starting pembrolizumab. The receptor set was obtained from an adult with mismatch repair-deficient cancer. CDR3s include the opening cysteine and the closing phenylalanine or tryptophan. Fields, in order: CDR3 protein, J gene, V gene, clone size, CDR3 length. Not all rows give a size; the values are once, few, many and, for expanded clones, a class.

CDR3aa: CASSNGTGGNQPQHF
j_gene: TRBJ1-5
v_gene: TRBV21-1
abundance: once
len: 15

CDR3aa: CASSSRQGKTTNEKLFF
j_gene: TRBJ1-4
v_gene: TRBV28
abundance: -
len: 17

CDR3aa: CAISDWTLAGFNEQFF
j_gene: TRBJ2-1
v_gene: TRBV10-3
abundance: -
len: 16

CDR3aa: CASRGGSYSTDTQYF
j_gene: TRBJ2-3
v_gene: TRBV10-2
abundance: -
len: 15

CDR3aa: CASRGGKTEAFF
j_gene: TRBJ1-1
v_gene: TRBV21-1
abundance: few
len: 12

CDR3aa: CASSQRTSGSEKNIQYF
j_gene: TRBJ2-4
v_gene: TRBV27
abundance: -
len: 17

CDR3aa: CASSIRTNANTGELFF
j_gene: TRBJ2-2
v_gene: TRBV19
abundance: -
len: 16

CDR3aa: CASSVGHLMNTEAFF
j_gene: TRBJ1-1
v_gene: TRBV7-9
abundance: once
len: 15

CDR3aa: CASSLARDSYGYTF
j_gene: TRBJ1-2
v_gene: TRBV11-2
abundance: -
len: 14

CDR3aa: CASSVGGLGGGQETQYF
j_gene: TRBJ2-5
v_gene: TRBV9
abundance: -
len: 17

CDR3aa: CASRTGGSGNQPQHF
j_gene: TRBJ1-5
v_gene: TRBV28
abundance: -
len: 15

CDR3aa: CASSIRGGIDTEAFF
j_gene: TRBJ1-1
v_gene: TRBV19
abundance: -
len: 15

CDR3aa: CASSLTGLLKDQYF
j_gene: TRBJ2-5
v_gene: TRBV27
abundance: -
len: 14

CDR3aa: CASRIRTGGDPTLHF
j_gene: TRBJ1-6
v_gene: TRBV6-1
abundance: -
len: 15

CDR3aa: CASSATESYTGELFF
j_gene: TRBJ2-2
v_gene: TRBV5-1
abundance: -
len: 15

CDR3aa: CASSPAGGNEQFF
j_gene: TRBJ2-1
v_gene: TRBV9
abundance: -
len: 13

CDR3aa: CSVAGDGREQYF
j_gene: TRBJ2-7
v_gene: TRBV29-1
abundance: few
len: 12

CDR3aa: CASSYSESATDTQYF
j_gene: TRBJ2-3
v_gene: TRBV6-5
abundance: -
len: 15

CDR3aa: CASSLADRGLWPQHF
j_gene: TRBJ1-5
v_gene: TRBV7-8
abundance: -
len: 15

CDR3aa: CAWSGRQNPYEQYF
j_gene: TRBJ2-7
v_gene: TRBV30
abundance: few
len: 14

CDR3aa: CASSLGTSQYTDTQYF
j_gene: TRBJ2-3
v_gene: TRBV5-1
abundance: -
len: 16

CDR3aa: CASTQYRGHEQFF
j_gene: TRBJ2-1
v_gene: TRBV6-1
abundance: -
len: 13

CDR3aa: CASIPSIDRGSYGYTF
j_gene: TRBJ1-2
v_gene: TRBV19
abundance: -
len: 16

CDR3aa: CASSSDRSSGNTIYF
j_gene: TRBJ1-3
v_gene: TRBV7-9
abundance: -
len: 15

CDR3aa: CSVGTGEETQYF
j_gene: TRBJ2-5
v_gene: TRBV29-1
abundance: -
len: 12

CDR3aa: CASSGQGTDTQYF
j_gene: TRBJ2-3
v_gene: TRBV6-1
abundance: -
len: 13

CDR3aa: CASRSIGRGYNEQFF
j_gene: TRBJ2-1
v_gene: TRBV6-5
abundance: -
len: 15

CDR3aa: CASSLQPGPGYGYTF
j_gene: TRBJ1-2
v_gene: TRBV18
abundance: once
len: 15

CDR3aa: CASSEIGTGGQETQYF
j_gene: TRBJ2-5
v_gene: TRBV6-1
abundance: -
len: 16

CDR3aa: CASSLVTGGAGYTF
j_gene: TRBJ1-2
v_gene: TRBV7-2
abundance: -
len: 14

CDR3aa: CASSYGQGARGNTIYF
j_gene: TRBJ1-3
v_gene: TRBV6-6
abundance: -
len: 16

CDR3aa: CASSVLPTSGSYEQYF
j_gene: TRBJ2-7
v_gene: TRBV9
abundance: medium-sized
len: 16

CDR3aa: CASRTGLNTEAFF
j_gene: TRBJ1-1
v_gene: TRBV6-1
abundance: -
len: 13

CDR3aa: CASYYGWEGFTEAFF
j_gene: TRBJ1-1
v_gene: TRBV28
abundance: -
len: 15